This T cell receptor beta chain was profiled in a study of blood T cell repertoires in COVID-19. Germline lookup yields CDR1 SGHDT and CDR2 YYEEEE. This CDR3 has 14 residues. V dropped 2 bases and J dropped 4 bases, with 10 bases sitting between them. Libraries were prepared by immunoSEQ multiplex PCR; TCRdb keeps only in-frame clonotypes and omits some of them. The sample consists of some 270,000 clones, approximately 85% of them appearing once. The receptor's source is a woman between 70 and 85 years old with acute or convalescent COVID-19. The genes are TRBV5-6 and TRBJ1-3; D ambiguous. What was sequenced was peripheral blood. This CDR3 is CASSFRMAGNTIYF. The CDR3 DNA sequence: TGTGCCAGCAGCTTCAGGATGGCCGGAAACACCATATATTTT.